This T cell receptor beta chain was profiled in a study of identifying expanded T cells in peripheral blood. Points from the study as a whole: Differentially abundant clones: around 1.2 between replicates, about 15 at around 15 days, 19 to 20 at four. Clone count variance between approximately two-week samples rose with total template count.

Healthy donors had no documented immune events, such as infections, while sampled. TCRdb keeps only in-frame clones here, not all; method: immunoSEQ multiplex PCR. The table shows 90,000 to 100,000 clones, with 88% occurring only once. To note about this clone: The antigen is undetermined.

This clonotype was sampled from a person aged 18-70 years in good health. Sequencing was performed on blood.

The CDR3 loop is CASSLGGLRANVLTF. CDR3 in DNA: TGTGCCAGCAGCCTAGGGGGACTGAGGGCCAACGTCCTGACTTTC. The V gene is TRBV7-9, the J gene TRBJ2-6; TRBD1 or TRBD2 may be the D gene (6 bases each). The length of the CDR3 is 15 residues. The germline CDR1 and CDR2 sequences are SEHNR and FQNEAQ (reference sequence). V dropped 5 bases and J dropped 5 bases, with 13 bases sitting between them.